This TCR beta chain emerged from a study of T cell responses to AZD1222 COVID-19 vaccine. J was trimmed by 4 bases and V by 1 base; bases with no gene match: 13. CDR1 is LGHDT, CDR2 YNNKEL, per germline (reference sequence). CDR3 size: 20 residues. This clone turned up a few times. Using immunoSEQ multiplex PCR, the repertoire was profiled, and TCRdb retains in-frame clones only, with some absent. Among some 73,000 clones listed, roughly nine tenths were seen once. The source is an adult who received the AZD1222 COVID-19 vaccine. V usage is TRBV3-1 (or the pseudogene TRBV3-2) and J usage is TRBJ2-2; 12 bases are shared with TRBD2. Sample: peripheral blood, taken 28 days after the second AZD1222 dose. CDR3 coding DNA: TGTGCCAGCAGCCAAGTTATGTCTAGCGGGGGGGCCTGGGGCACCGGGGAGCTGTTTTTT. Residues: CASSQVMSSGGAWGTGELFF.